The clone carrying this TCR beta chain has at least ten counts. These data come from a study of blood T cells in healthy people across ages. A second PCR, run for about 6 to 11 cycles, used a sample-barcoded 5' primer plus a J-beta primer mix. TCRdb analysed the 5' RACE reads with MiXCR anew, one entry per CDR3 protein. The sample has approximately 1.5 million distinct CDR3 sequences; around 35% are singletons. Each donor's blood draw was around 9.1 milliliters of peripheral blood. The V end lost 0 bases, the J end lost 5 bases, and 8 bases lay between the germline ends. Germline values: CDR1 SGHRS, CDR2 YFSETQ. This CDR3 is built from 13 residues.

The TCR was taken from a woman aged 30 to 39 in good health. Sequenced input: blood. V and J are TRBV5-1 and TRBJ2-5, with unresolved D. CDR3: CASSLGPSETQYF. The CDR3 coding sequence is TGCGCCAGCAGCTTGGGACCCTCGGAGACCCAGTACTTC.